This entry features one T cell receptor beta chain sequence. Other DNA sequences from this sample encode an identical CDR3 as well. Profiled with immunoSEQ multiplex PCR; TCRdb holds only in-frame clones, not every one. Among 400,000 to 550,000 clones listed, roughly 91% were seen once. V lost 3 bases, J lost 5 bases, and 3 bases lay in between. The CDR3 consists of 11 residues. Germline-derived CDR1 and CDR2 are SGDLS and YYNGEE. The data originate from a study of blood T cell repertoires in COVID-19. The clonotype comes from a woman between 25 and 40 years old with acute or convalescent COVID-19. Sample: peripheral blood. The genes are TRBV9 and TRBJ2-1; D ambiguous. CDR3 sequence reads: CASSADNEQFF. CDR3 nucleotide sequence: TGTGCCAGCAGCGCCGACAATGAGCAGTTCTTC.